The T cell receptor beta chain described here comes from a study of blood T cell repertoires in COVID-19. Regarding this clone: Mismatch with germline at one junction end may stem from a read error.

Recovered participants had two consecutive negative NP/OP PCR tests, healthcare professional clearance, or symptom resolution. Germline V gene data show CDR1 as LNHNV and CDR2 as YYDKDF (reference sequence). The CDR3 is 14 residues long. As handled by the study authors: Amplified reference gene primers provided the basis for estimating nucleated cell counts. Produced via immunoSEQ multiplex PCR; TCRdb's table is partial and in-frame only. V and J calls and clone size are given by that table; D and trimming were obtained from the DNA. The sample lists a few hundred thousand clones; 85% to 90% were seen once.

This TCR came from a woman aged 18-29 years who had recovered from COVID-19. V and J are TRBV15 and TRBJ1-4, with no clear D. What was sequenced was PBMCs or T cells enriched from blood (not recorded which). The CDR3 nucleotides are TGTGCCACCAGCAGAGGAGGGAGGGCCAGTCATGTTATTTTT. It specifies CATSRGGRASHVIF. Full variable domain (missing parts from reference TRBV15 and TRBJ1-4): DAMVIQNPRYQVTQFGKPVTLSCSQTLNHNVMYWYQQKSSQAPKLLFHYYDKDFNNEADTPDNFQSRRPNTSFCFLDIRSPGLGDTAMYLCATSRGGRASHVIFGSGTQLSVL.